These 6 T cell receptor beta chains were sequenced from one sample in a study of blood T cell repertoires in COVID-19. TCRdb keeps only in-frame clones here, not all; method: immunoSEQ multiplex PCR. This sample has some 47,000 clones, with about 82% found just once. Sequences were obtained from peripheral blood. These receptors were collected from a woman aged 55-69 years with acute or convalescent COVID-19.

This sequence joins TRBV7-2 and TRBJ1-1; D perhaps matches TRBD1 (6 bases). Germline V CDR1 and CDR2: SGHTA, FQGNSA. CDR3 size: 15 residues. Trimming removed 5 bases from V and 1 base from J, with 14 bases in between. The CDR3 loop reads CASSPRGAGNTEAFF. CDR3 nucleotides: TGTGCCAGCAGCCCCCGGGGGGCGGGGAACACTGAAGCTTTCTTT.

The V and J genes are TRBV12-3 or TRBV12-4 and TRBJ2-7; 7 bases match TRBD1. With 6 bases clipped from V and 4 bases from J, the junction kept 6 bases outside the gene matches. This CDR3 is 13 amino acids long. In nucleotides, the CDR3 is TGTGCCAGCAGCCGGGACAGAAGATACGAGCAGTACTTC. This gives the protein CASSRDRRYEQYF.

The chain recombines TRBV19 with TRBJ2-1, with 11 bases matching TRBD2. The germline V gene encodes CDR1 LNHDA and CDR2 SQIVND (reference sequence). CDR3 length equals 15 residues. V shed 6 bases and J 6 bases; nucleotides not matched to a gene: 7. This CDR3 reads CASSRSGGVGNEQFF. CDR3 nucleotides: TGTGCCAGTAGCCGTAGCGGGGGGGTAGGCAATGAGCAGTTCTTC.

The rearrangement joins TRBV5-4 to TRBJ1-1, with D perhaps TRBD1 (6 bases). CDR1 is SGHNT and CDR2 is YYREEE in the germline V gene (reference sequence). Trimming removed 4 bases from V and 2 bases from J, with 12 bases in between. The CDR3 sequence is 14 residues long. The DNA of the CDR3 is TGTGCCAGCAGCCCACAGGGAAGCAACACTGAAGCTTTCTTT. Protein product: CASSPQGSNTEAFF. Together with reference TRBV5-4 and TRBJ1-1, the CDR3 gives the full variable domain: ETGVTQSPTHLIKTRGQQVTLRCSSQSGHNTVSWYQQALGQGPQFIFQYYREEENGRGNFPPRFSGLQFPNYSSELNVNALELDDSALYLCASSPQGSNTEAFFGQGTRLTVV.

This clone was found once. The gene calls are TRBV4-1 and TRBJ1-1, with 8 bases lining up with TRBD1. J gave up 6 bases and V 2 bases, and 8 bases lay outside the gene matches. The germline V gene encodes CDR1 MGHRA and CDR2 YSYEKL. There are 15 residues in the CDR3. The CDR3 spells CASSQRTGSNAEAFF. The CDR3 nucleotides read TGCGCCAGCAGCCAAAGGACAGGGTCAAACGCTGAAGCTTTCTTT.

The V gene is TRBV5-1, the J gene TRBJ2-3; 7 bases line up with TRBD2. The CDR3 totals 16 residues. CDR1 and CDR2 from the germline V gene are SGHRS and YFSETQ. Trimming took 0 bases from V and 0 from J; bases not matched to a gene: 4. CDR3: CASSLGSSGSTDTQYF. The DNA of the CDR3 is TGCGCCAGCAGCTTGGGTAGTAGCGGGAGCACAGATACGCAGTATTTT.